This entry is about one TCR beta chain. The V and J ends lost 2 bases and 7 bases respectively, with 14 bases between them. In germline, CDR1 is MNHEY, CDR2 SVGAGI. The CDR3 extends over 15 amino acids. Sequencing was performed with immunoSEQ multiplex PCR; in TCRdb, only in-frame clones are kept and a portion is missing. Of roughly 150,000 clones in the sample, approximately 90% were seen once. The data derive from a study of T cell responses to AZD1222 COVID-19 vaccine. V gene TRBV6-5 combines with J gene TRBJ2-2, with a possible D match to TRBD2 (5 bases). The source material was peripheral blood, sampled on day 0 of AZD1222 vaccination. The TCR was taken from an adult in good health. The CDR3, as DNA: TGTGCCAGCAGTTACGCATTGGAGGCGGGCGGGGAGCTGTTTTTT. It specifies CASSYALEAGGELFF.